This T cell receptor (beta chain) was captured by sequencing in a study of radiotherapy plus CTLA-4 blockade in lung cancer. Broader study findings: After treatment with radiotherapy plus ipilimumab, TCR clones that came from the tumor expanded in blood.

Focal radiation was given together with CTLA-4 blockade (ipilimumab) to patients with chemo-refractory metastatic non-small-cell lung cancer. Repertoires were generated with immunoSEQ multiplex PCR, while TCRdb's copy carries only in-frame clones and drops some. Of about 95,000 clones in the sample, 83% were seen once. On this clone: Its specificity is unknown.

Germline V gene lookup returns CDR1 MNHEY and CDR2 SMNVEV (reference sequence). CDR3 length: 14 amino acids. The junction had 8 bases not matched to a gene; V was cut back by 5 bases and J by 7 bases. The specimen was peripheral blood, collected from a patient treated with radiotherapy plus ipilimumab. This clonotype was obtained from a human donor with non-small cell lung cancer who had stable disease on radiotherapy plus ipilimumab. This chain connects TRBV27 to TRBJ1-2; TRBD1 aligns across 9 bases. This CDR3 reads CASSPSGTGPGYTF. For the CDR3, the DNA is TGTGCCAGCAGTCCTTCCGGGACAGGGCCTGGCTACACCTTC.